This T cell receptor beta chain was documented in a study of control samples from healthy donors and cancer patients. V lost 2 bases to trimming and J lost 3 bases; unmatched junction nucleotides: 5. The CDR3 is 14 residues long. The germline V gene encodes CDR1 GTSNPN and CDR2 SVGIG (reference sequence). Profiling relied on immunoSEQ multiplex PCR, and the TCRdb table lists in-frame clones only, not all of them. This sample yields more than 150,000 clones, of which 90% to 95% are seen a single time; approximately 1.5% belongs to the top ten. The genes are TRBV30 and TRBJ2-7; 9 nucleotides match TRBD1. Material for sequencing was blood. This clonotype was sampled from a man aged 18 to 30 in good health. The CDR3 loop is CAWSRGQGLYEQYF. The CDR3 coding sequence is TGTGCCTGGAGTAGGGGACAGGGCCTCTACGAGCAGTACTTC.